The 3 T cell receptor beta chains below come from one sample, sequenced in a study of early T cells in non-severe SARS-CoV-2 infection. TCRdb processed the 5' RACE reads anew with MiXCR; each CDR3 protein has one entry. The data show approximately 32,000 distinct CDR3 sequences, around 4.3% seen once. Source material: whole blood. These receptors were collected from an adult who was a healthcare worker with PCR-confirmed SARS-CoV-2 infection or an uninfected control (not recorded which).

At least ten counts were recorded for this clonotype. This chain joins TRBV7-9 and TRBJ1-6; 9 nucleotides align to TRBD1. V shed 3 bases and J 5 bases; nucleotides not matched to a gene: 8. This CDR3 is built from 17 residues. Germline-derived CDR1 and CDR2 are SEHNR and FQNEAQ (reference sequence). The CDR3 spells CASSLGQGVRDNSPLHF. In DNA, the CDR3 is TGTGCCAGCAGCTTGGGACAGGGCGTCCGAGATAATTCACCCCTCCACTTT.

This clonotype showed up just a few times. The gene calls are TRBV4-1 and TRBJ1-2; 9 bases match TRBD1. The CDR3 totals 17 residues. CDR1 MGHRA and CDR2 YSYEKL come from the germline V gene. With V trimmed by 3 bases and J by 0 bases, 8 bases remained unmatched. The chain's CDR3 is CASSHGQGPNPNYGYTF. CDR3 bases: TGCGCCAGCAGCCATGGACAGGGGCCCAATCCTAACTATGGCTACACCTTC.

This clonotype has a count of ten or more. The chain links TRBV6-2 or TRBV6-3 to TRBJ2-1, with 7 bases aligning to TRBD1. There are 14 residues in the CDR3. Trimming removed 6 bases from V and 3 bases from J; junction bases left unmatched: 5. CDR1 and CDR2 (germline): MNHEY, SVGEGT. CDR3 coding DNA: TGTGCCAGCAGCCCGACAGGGTTCTACAATGAGCAGTTCTTC. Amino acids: CASSPTGFYNEQFF.